The present T cell receptor beta chain was sequenced within a study of T cell repertoires in cytomegalovirus infection (dated by TCRdb to about 2019). With regard to the full study: Alongside well-studied HLA-B-restricted epitopes, the peptide stimulations were aimed at recently identified HLA-C-restricted CMV epitopes, whose presentation resists viral immunomodulation. Because public TCR beta signatures pointed to carriage of CMV infection together with the matching HLA type, the HLA type of each donor mattered for the analysis.

Taken with the paper, the label for treatment or condition translates to: in vitro stimulation with specific CMV peptide epitopes to enrich CMV-specific T cells. The research as a whole found: The ex vivo response was dominated by HLA-C-restricted CMV-specific TCR beta clonotypes, which also provided the single most frequent clonotype in two of eight donors. In both this cohort and an independent cohort of 350 or so donors, the cumulative frequency of public TCR beta family members distinguished carriers of CMV infection plus the relevant HLA type.

The sample was run on an Illumina HiSeq 1500. TCRdb reprocessing: public reads trimmed at Q25 with fastp, clones called with MiXCR, in-frame beta chains kept. Here each entry gathers all rows of one CDR3 protein and keeps the most common genes and DNA. The sample has roughly 990,000 distinct CDR3 sequences on record, approximately 31% of them singletons. The ten largest clones capture around 15% of the sample. CDR1 and CDR2 are drawn from the germline V gene: SGHVS, FNYEAQ. V is reduced by 4 bases and J by 8 bases, leaving a spacing of 15 bases between them. The CDR3 measures 14 amino acids from cysteine to phenylalanine. Solely the CDR3 DNA is kept, with 42 bases framed from the first base. This clonotype was recorded a few times. Its specific antigen is unknown. No base-level quality is on record; no much larger clone is a single base apart.

This sequence was found in a human donor in good health (CMV status not recorded). Some clones in this sample may be carry-over from other donors' samples. The rearrangement joined TRBV7-6 to TRBJ2-1; the D gene identity is not certain. Here the sequenced sample was cultured CD8+ T cells from PBMCs, taken from culture after CMV antigen stimulation. Read as DNA, the sequence is TGTGCCAGCAGCTCTCCAGCTGCCCCGGATGAGCAGTTCTTC. Translated, this is CASSSPAAPDEQFF. Joined to the reference TRBV7-6 and TRBJ2-1 proteins, this CDR3 gives the full variable domain: GAGVSQSPRYKVTKRGQDVALRCDPISGHVSLYWYRQALGQGPEFLTYFNYEAQQDKSGLPNDRFSAERPEGSISTLTIQRTEQRDSAMYRCASSSPAAPDEQFFGPGTRLTVL.